These T cell receptor beta chains were read from a single sample in a study of cytomegalovirus exposure and HLA in healthy donors. Measured with immunoSEQ multiplex PCR; TCRdb has only the in-frame clones, and not every one. The table records about 180,000 clones, around 82% of them present only once. Sequencing input: PBMCs. Receptor source: a woman aged 30 to 39 in good health and CMV-seropositive. Both conserved end residues are part of each CDR3. A D gene is named only where the DNA matches it firmly.

TRBJ1-1	TRBV12-5	-	CASGSPPGFNTEAFF
TRBJ1-5	TRBV5-8	-	CASSLGDKQPQHF
TRBJ1-2	TRBV11-3	TRBD1	CASSFSTGQGGYTF
TRBJ2-3	TRBV2	TRBD2	CASSLAGGGVDTQYF
TRBJ2-3	TRBV9	TRBD2	CASSVGPLLAGVSTDTQYF
TRBJ2-7	TRBV6-6	TRBD1	CASSYPQGVEQYF
TRBJ1-5	TRBV6-5	TRBD1	CASRRQGAHQPQHF
TRBJ2-7	TRBV9	TRBD1	CASSFLGQGRSRDEQYF
TRBJ1-5	TRBV11-2	TRBD1	CASSQGTGNQPQHF
TRBJ1-5	TRBV6-5	TRBD1	CASRYSTGVNQPQHF
TRBJ2-2	TRBV7-8	TRBD1	CASSHLQGASGELFF
TRBJ1-2	TRBV28	-	CASSAARRDGYTF
TRBJ1-3	TRBV28	-	CASSTQAGPSGNTIYF
TRBJ2-1	TRBV12-5	TRBD2	CASGLELAGGLNEQFF
TRBJ2-6	TRBV5-4	TRBD1	CASSRSGTGGASGANGLTF
TRBJ2-3	TRBV7-9	TRBD2	CASSSGTSGYRSDTQYF
TRBJ2-1	TRBV27	-	CASRWGVSSYNEQFF
TRBJ2-7	TRBV30	-	CAWSPTGWYEYF
TRBJ1-4	TRBV6-6	-	CASSYSGREKLFF
TRBJ2-7	TRBV30	TRBD2	CAWSVRRGGGSF
TRBJ2-3	TRBV28	TRBD2	CASSLTERGGRDTQYF
TRBJ2-7	TRBV28	-	CASVPGGSYEQYF
TRBJ2-5	TRBV4-1	-	CASSQGGTPQETQYF
TRBJ1-1	TRBV7-3	TRBD1	CASSSYGQAVEAFF
TRBJ2-3	TRBV28	-	CASFAPPDTQYF
TRBJ2-1	TRBV10-2	-	CASSAYPAGTPSRNEQFF
TRBJ2-3	TRBV6-4	-	CASSDQGGDTQYF
TRBJ2-3	TRBV25-1	-	CASRTSTDTQYF
TRBJ2-7	TRBV5-1	TRBD1	CASSSGDRAYEQYF
TRBJ2-7	TRBV13	-	CASSLEDSRDEQYF
TRBJ2-1	TRBV9	TRBD1	CASSPQTGGFGNEQFF
TRBJ2-6	TRBV28	-	CASTGGNSGANVLTF
TRBJ1-5	TRBV10-2	-	CASSELGWGGENQPQHF
TRBJ1-5	TRBV4-3	TRBD1	CASSQDWGQGGQPQHF
TRBJ2-3	TRBV7-2	-	CASSPGRGDTQYF
TRBJ2-3	TRBV7-9	TRBD2	CASSRGSGVFTDTQYF
-	TRBV6-5	-	CASSYGTPSYEQYF
TRBJ2-3	TRBV9	-	CASSVGHGSTDTQYF
TRBJ1-2	TRBV10-3	TRBD1	CAMTGGENYGYTF
TRBJ2-7	TRBV6-1	TRBD1	CASSPRTGGPYEQYF
TRBJ1-1	TRBV4-2	-	CASSQDRRDPRVFTEAFF
TRBJ1-2	TRBV4-2	-	CASSPVGGSFNYGYTF
TRBJ1-1	TRBV7-2	-	CASSLANGNTEAFF
TRBJ1-2	TRBV14	-	CASSQVGGRSPYGYTF
TRBJ2-7	TRBV19	-	CASSILGARYEQYF
TRBJ1-2	TRBV9	-	CASSPQTSNYGYTF
TRBJ2-7	TRBV10-3	-	CAISDPNYRDHPYEQYF
TRBJ1-2	TRBV14	TRBD1	CASSQMGQGVGYTF
TRBJ2-3	TRBV19	TRBD1	CASSGNYRGRGTDTQYF
TRBJ2-1	TRBV6-4	TRBD1	CASSPGQDYNEQFF